This TCR beta chain was obtained from a study of OX40 agonist ivuxolimab in advanced cancers. Background on the study: Patients receiving dose escalation had hepatocellular carcinoma, melanoma, renal cell or head and neck cancer. With a range of roughly 20 to 80, age averaged about 58 years, and around 83% were male. The study's findings and limits: Partial responders receiving 0.1-3.0 mg/kg showed among the lowest clonal expansion. The investigators did not determine what antigen specificity the expanded peripheral T cells had.

Method: immunoSEQ multiplex PCR; TCRdb's copy keeps in-frame clones and lacks some. The table lists more than 45,000 clones, 75% to 85% of them singletons. To note about this clone: No antigen is known for it.

CDR1 and CDR2 (germline): LNHDA, SQIVND (reference sequence). Trimming left V 6 bases short and J 6 bases short, with 17 bases between. The CDR3 loop spans 14 amino acids. This clonotype was obtained from an adult with an advanced solid tumor such as melanoma, head and neck, liver or kidney cancer. V is TRBV19 and J is TRBJ1-2; no definite D call. The sample consisted of CD4+ or CD8+ T cells sorted from blood, taken in a trial of the OX40 agonist ivuxolimab. CDR3 DNA: TGTGCCAGTAGAACGGGTGGAGCTCCGCATGGCTACACCTTC. This translates into CASRTGGAPHGYTF. The entire variable domain, with the rest obtained from reference TRBV19 and TRBJ1-2, is as follows: DGGITQSPKYLFRKEGQNVTLSCEQNLNHDAMYWYRQDPGQGLRLIYYSQIVNDFQKGDIAEGYSVSREKKESFPLTVTSAQKNPTAFYLCASRTGGAPHGYTFGSGTRLTVV.